This entry describes one TCR beta chain. This clone's antigen is unknown. No base quality values were provided; no much bigger clone lies one nucleotide off. The data were obtained in a study of T cell responses to AZD1222 COVID-19 vaccine (dated by TCRdb to 2020 to 2023). For context, the study as a whole: AZD1222 recipients whose second dose came at about 4 weeks and those whose second dose came at about 12 weeks were combined into one group, since spike-specific TCR depth and breadth did not differ between the two schedules. A total of approximately 230 trial participants underwent TCR sequencing, of whom around 200 received two doses of AZD1222 and some 25 received two doses of the MenACWY control vaccine. Enrollment into the trials was organized by age into subgroups of 18-55, 56-69 and 70-plus years, and those subgroups contained roughly 150, 30 and 60 TCR-sequenced participants, respectively.

In the germline V gene, CDR1 corresponds to ENHRY and CDR2 to SYGVKD. Trimming accounts for 3 bases at V and 10 bases at J, while the number of junction bases matched to no gene is 5. The CDR3 sequence holds 14 residues, the cysteine and phenylalanine included. Solely the CDR3 DNA is kept, with 42 bases framed from the first base. The sample's time point, from its label and the paper: baseline before first vaccination. Vaccinee samples came from UK trials COV001 and COV002, including a single-blind randomized controlled phase 2/3 trial of AZD1222 (ChAdOx1 nCoV-19) in healthy adults. For TCRbeta chain sequencing, PBMC samples from trial participants were taken at day 0 and at day 28 after the second dose. Study-wide findings and limitations: Participants were mostly white British and included more females than males, and it was suggested by the authors that clonal diversity may have been underestimated. After two AZD1222 doses, both the breadth and the depth of spike-specific TCRs were significantly higher than at day 0 and than in MenACWY recipients. Vaccine-associated CD4 TCRs spanned the whole spike protein, with dominant responses in regions 160-218 and 743-854. Reportedly, close to half of the unique spike-specific TCRs recognized epitopes lying outside the regions that are mutated in the B.1.351 and B.1.1.7 variants. No day 14 peak-response samples were available, so repertoires were characterized only after the peak T cell response. Conclusions about previously exposed vaccinees are limited because only five to seven AZD1222 recipients were SARS-CoV-2 seropositive at baseline. In the small 56-69-year group, the increase in depth fell short of significance, most likely because of low power.

The CDR3 regions of human TCRbeta chains were analyzed by immunosequencing. Processing in the source paper ran as follows. Repertoire TCRs were matched against a reference library of SARS-CoV-2-specific TCRs generated with the MIRA antigen-specificity platform. Breadth was defined as the fraction of unique TCRs that were SARS-CoV-2-associated, and depth was defined as the fraction of total T cells that were SARS-CoV-2-associated. Using the MIRA data, every spike-specific TCR was mapped to the spike region that the TCR reacted to and assigned to either a CD4 or a CD8 class. Log10-transformed breadth and depth values were compared by one-way ANOVA with Sidak's multiple comparisons tests. TCRdb limited this immuneACCESS table to in-frame rearrangements with V and J called. A share of clones is missing; checked studies link under half to unresolved V genes, and the rest is unexplained. V and J calls and clone size are those listed in that table; D and trimming were worked out from the DNA. The sample table contains roughly 140,000 clones; only one count was recorded for 85% to 90% of them. About 1.5% of the sample belongs to the ten largest clones.

The material was peripheral blood, obtained on day 0 of AZD1222 vaccination. The clonotype was recovered from an adult in good health. The sequence joins TRBV10-3 to TRBJ1-6; TRBD1 lines up with 8 middle nucleotides. The nucleotide sequence is given as TGTGCCATCAGTGAATTACAGGGGGGATCACCCCTCCACTTT. This codes for CAISELQGGSPLHF.